The next 21 T cell receptor beta chains were all read from a single sample in a study of regulatory T cells in long-lasting Graves disease. Time point given: newly diagnosed GD, antithyroid drugs for less than 3 months. Researchers made the TCR library from RNA that was extracted from PBMCs. Through Arm-PCR of CDR3 regions and iRepertoire HTBI primers, TCR beta libraries were built. In TCRdb, the multiplex PCR reads were re-called with MiXCR into one record per CDR3 protein. The sample holds 440,000 or so distinct CDR3 sequences, about a sixth seen once. This sample was also put to use in a study of T cells in Graves' hyperthyroidism and ophthalmopathy.

The source material was peripheral blood mononuclear cells (PBMCs), sampled at new diagnosis, from a patient treated with antithyroid drugs. Receptors originate from a woman in her twenties or thirties with Graves disease.

Only a few counts were recorded for this clonotype. The chain couples TRBV19 to TRBJ1-2, with 11 bases that match TRBD1. V shed 9 bases, J shed 8 bases, and the junction held 14 bases outside the gene matches. The CDR3 loop spans 15 amino acids. The germline V gene has CDR1 LNHDA and CDR2 SQIVND (reference sequence). In DNA form, the CDR3 reads TGTGCCAGCCTCGGGGACAGGGGGTTATCTCAAGGCTACACCTTC. Its translation: CASLGDRGLSQGYTF.

This clonotype was detected ten times or more. The CDR3 protein is CSAKDSGNTIYF. The CDR3 nucleotides read TGCAGTGCTAAAGACAGTGGAAACACCATATATTTT. The gene calls are TRBV20-1 and TRBJ1-3, with a tentative D call TRBD1 (5 bases). V gave up 4 bases and J gave up 3 bases, with 7 bases separating them. This CDR3 has 12 residues. Looked up from germline, CDR1 is DFQATT and CDR2 is SNEGSKA (reference sequence).

The rearrangement links TRBV29-1 to TRBJ2-6; 7 bases fit TRBD2. Germline lookup yields CDR1 SQVTM and CDR2 ANQGSEA. V shed 4 bases, J shed 4 bases, and the junction held 4 bases outside the gene matches. CDR3 length: 14 residues. CDR3 coding DNA: TGCAGCGTTGTTACTAGCGCGGGGGCCAACGTCCTGACTTTC. Protein sequence: CSVVTSAGANVLTF.

This chain connects TRBV6-2 or TRBV6-3 to TRBJ2-3; possibly TRBD1 for D (7 bases). The germline V and J ends were trimmed by 5 bases and 1 base, with 13 bases remaining between them. Per germline, CDR1 MNHEY and CDR2 SVGEGT. The CDR3 contains 15 residues. The CDR3 spells CASSEGASGTDTQYF. The CDR3 coding sequence is TGTGCCAGCAGTGAGGGGGCTAGCGGCACAGATACGCAGTATTTT.

The CDR3 here is CASSSPLGGRARLAVNEQFF. Here the CDR3 DNA reads TGTGCCAGCAGTTCACCTCTGGGGGGGCGGGCAAGACTAGCGGTCAATGAGCAGTTCTTC. The rearrangement links TRBV7-9 to TRBJ2-1; 9 positions match TRBD2. Germline V lookup: CDR1 SEHNR, CDR2 FQNEAQ (reference sequence). The CDR3 extends over 20 amino acids. V was clipped by 6 bases and J by 6 bases; unmatched bases: 24.

This clonotype came up many times. The chain has TRBV28 and TRBJ2-1, with TRBD1 matching 7 bases. Germline CDR1 MDHEN, CDR2 SYDVKM. J was trimmed by 3 bases and V by 10 bases; bases with no gene match: 3. The CDR3 length is 12 residues. Here the CDR3 DNA reads TGTGCCACCAGGGGGATCTACAATGAGCAGTTCTTC. The encoded protein is CATRGIYNEQFF.

This clonotype came up many times. The chain has TRBV5-4 and TRBJ2-3; D is undetermined. The CDR3 has 15 amino acids. Germline CDR1 reads SGHNT; CDR2 reads YYREEE (reference sequence). The V and J ends lost 1 base and 5 bases respectively, with 14 bases between them. DNA for the CDR3: TGTGCCAGCAGCTTGACCCCCGGACGGGTAGATACGCAGTATTTT. It translates to CASSLTPGRVDTQYF.

This clonotype has at least ten counts. The chain links TRBV18 to TRBJ2-1; 15 bases align to TRBD2. Germline values: CDR1 KGHSH, CDR2 LQKENI. With 5 bases clipped from V and 3 bases from J, the junction kept 2 bases outside the gene matches. This CDR3 region has 16 residues. CDR3 sequence: CASSGTSGRNYNEQFF. CDR3 sequence (DNA): TGTGCCAGCTCAGGGACTAGCGGGAGGAACTACAATGAGCAGTTCTTC.

V usage is TRBV20-1 and J usage is TRBJ1-5, with D possibly matching TRBD1 (5 bases). The CDR3 loop spans 14 amino acids. CDR1 DFQATT and CDR2 SNEGSKA come from the germline V gene (reference sequence). The V gene lost 8 bases and the J gene lost 4 bases, with 18 bases spanning the gap. CDR3: CSLSKGLGNQPQHF. The CDR3 nucleotides read TGCAGTCTTTCAAAGGGACTAGGGAATCAGCCCCAGCATTTT.

V gene TRBV7-8 combines with J gene TRBJ2-5; 7 bases fit TRBD2. The J call could be wrong; TRBJ2-1 is a better fit for the DNA end. This CDR3 region has 14 residues. Germline loops: CDR1 SGHVS, CDR2 FQNEAQ. This chain's CDR3 is CASSLAGGVNEQFF. CDR3 nucleotide sequence: TGTGCCAGCAGCTTAGCGGGAGGGGTGAACGAGCAGTTCTTC.

This clonotype was seen at least ten times. The genes are TRBV3-1 and TRBJ2-2; no reliable D call. The CDR3 length is 12 residues. V lost 7 bases and J lost 5, with 8 bases in between. Looked up from germline, CDR1 is LGHDT and CDR2 is YNNKEL (reference sequence). CDR3 sequence (DNA): TGTGCCAGCAACTTTCGGACCGGGGAGCTGTTTTTT. As protein: CASNFRTGELFF.

This clonotype has only a few counts. The rearrangement links TRBV10-3 to TRBJ2-1, with D tentatively TRBD2 (6 bases). The V gene lost 3 bases and the J gene lost 6 bases, with 12 bases spanning the gap. The length of the CDR3 is 14 residues. The germline V gene has CDR1 ENHRY and CDR2 SYGVKD. The DNA for the CDR3 is TGTGCCATCAGTGATCCAGCGGGTAGCAATGAGCAGTTCTTC. Translated: CAISDPAGSNEQFF.

The genes are TRBV2 and TRBJ2-7, with 7 bases aligning to TRBD1. The trim removed 6 bases at V and 7 bases at J, leaving 9 bases unmatched. CDR1 and CDR2 (germline): SNHLY, FYNNEI. The length of the CDR3 is 13 residues. CDR3: CASSGDRVGEQYF. The DNA for the CDR3 is TGTGCCAGCAGCGGAGACAGGGTGGGGGAGCAGTACTTC.

As regards this clonotype: A read error may explain this, as a much larger clone is one base away. The chain uses TRBV20-1 and TRBJ2-1; 8 nucleotides match TRBD2. The CDR3 extends over 14 amino acids. Germline CDR1 reads DFQATT; CDR2 reads SNEGSKA (reference sequence). In DNA, the CDR3 is TGCAGTGCCGTGGGTAGCGGGACCTACAATGATCAGTTCTTC. Its translation: CSAVGSGTYNDQFF.

The J gene is TRBJ2-7, the V gene TRBV6-1; 7 bases are a match to TRBD2. The CDR3 extends over 16 amino acids. Germline-derived CDR1 and CDR2 are MNHNS and SASEGT. Trimming at V came to 5 bases and at J to 3 bases, leaving 13 bases not matched to a gene. The CDR3 bases are TGTGCCAGCAGTCTCCCCGCCGGGAGGAGGGACTACGAGCAGTACTTC. As protein: CASSLPAGRRDYEQYF.

Of note for this clonotype: A much larger clone differs from this one at a single base, so this may be a read error. This rearrangement joins TRBV20-1 to TRBJ1-1; D is ambiguous. The germline CDR1 and CDR2 sequences are DFQATT and SNEGSKA (reference sequence). There are 15 residues in the CDR3. CDR3 residues: CSARILAMVNTEGFF. The CDR3 DNA sequence: TGCAGCGCCAGGATTTTAGCGATGGTGAACACTGAAGGTTTCTTT.

The table lists this clonotype with many counts. J is TRBJ2-5 and V is TRBV10-3; D remains unclear. Germline V lookup: CDR1 ENHRY, CDR2 SYGVKD. Deletions cut 1 base from V and 2 bases from J, with 8 bases between. This CDR3 is 14 amino acids long. CDR3: CAISEFSRQETQYF. In DNA form, the CDR3 reads TGTGCCATCAGTGAGTTCAGTCGTCAAGAGACCCAGTACTTC.

This clonotype came up a few times. The chain combines TRBV14 with TRBJ1-5, with D unresolved. CDR1 is SGHDN, CDR2 FVKESK, per germline. CDR3 length: 12 amino acids. Trimming took 0 bases from V and 3 from J, leaving 0 bases between them. The CDR3 here is CASSQDNQPQHF. The CDR3 nucleotides read TGTGCCAGCAGCCAAGACAATCAGCCCCAGCATTTT.

Note on this clonotype: A far larger clone is just one base off, so this is likely a read error. This chain joins TRBV7-3 and TRBJ2-3; D is perhaps TRBD2 (6 bases). The DNA end lines up better with TRBJ2-7; the J call may be wrong. This CDR3 is built from 18 residues. In germline, CDR1 is SGHTA, CDR2 FQGTGA. The CDR3 here is CASSLAPFLRETHNEQYF. The CDR3 nucleotides are TGTGCCAGCAGCTTAGCGCCATTTTTACGGGAGACCCACAATGAGCAGTACTTC.

At least ten counts were recorded for this clonotype. An end of the junction differs from the germline gene, which may be a read error. This chain uses TRBV4-3 with TRBJ1-5; the D gene is possibly TRBD1 (5 bases). CDR3 size: 13 residues. Per the germline V gene, CDR1 is LGHNA and CDR2 is YSLEER. DNA for the CDR3: TGTGCCAGCTCACAGGACAGCAATCAGCCCCAGCATTTT. Its translation is CASSQDSNQPQHF.

This clonotype was recorded many times. V gene TRBV27 combines with J gene TRBJ2-1; 8 nucleotides agree with TRBD2. The CDR3 runs 16 residues. In germline, CDR1 is MNHEY, CDR2 SMNVEV (reference sequence). Trimming at V came to 5 bases and at J to 3 bases, leaving 9 bases not matched to a gene. The CDR3 nucleotides are TGTGCCAGCAGTCCACTGGGGGGACTAGGCTACAATGAGCAGTTCTTC. It translates to CASSPLGGLGYNEQFF.